This note documents a single T cell receptor beta chain sequence. The target antigen is unknown. This record comes from a study of radiation and T cells in renal cell carcinoma. Study as a whole: Nephrectomy followed 15 Gy stereotactic body radiation by 4 weeks. Study-wide points: Top tumor clonotypes rose in blood 2 weeks post-radiation, then contracted.

Method: immunoSEQ multiplex PCR; TCRdb's copy keeps in-frame clones and lacks some. The top ten hold 10% to 15% of the sample, which has more than 150,000 clones, about nine tenths seen once. V was shortened by 3 bases and J by 7 bases, with 12 bases between the two germline ends. This CDR3 has 14 residues. CDR1 MNHNS and CDR2 SASEGT come from the germline V gene. Time point in this sample: blood 2 weeks post-SBRT. Treatment: 15 Gy SBRT to primary tumor, nephrectomy 4 weeks later. Serial blood draws occurred at baseline and 2 and 4 weeks post-SBRT. This chain joins TRBV6-1 and TRBJ2-2, with D perhaps TRBD1 (5 bases). This TCR was sampled from a woman between 45 and 60 years old with renal cell carcinoma. Here the sequenced sample was blood, taken from a patient whose treatment included radiotherapy and nephrectomy. In DNA, the CDR3 is TGTGCCAGCAGTGACAGGGTACGAAGCGGGGAGCTGTTTTTT. Protein product: CASSDRVRSGELFF.